These T cell receptor beta chains were read from a single sample in a study of early T cells in non-severe SARS-CoV-2 infection. MiXCR, applied by TCRdb to the 5' RACE reads, yields one record per CDR3 protein. The data contain 100,000 to 130,000 distinct CDR3 sequences, roughly 12% of them singletons. The sample comprised whole blood. These TCRs come from an adult who was a healthcare worker with PCR-confirmed SARS-CoV-2 infection or an uninfected control (not recorded which). CDR3s include the opening cysteine and the closing phenylalanine or tryptophan. A D gene is named only where the DNA matches it firmly. Rows give clone size only sometimes, using once, few, many, or a class for an expanded clone.

d_gene,v_gene,abundance,j_gene,CDR3aa,CDR3nt
TRBD2,TRBV28,.,TRBJ2-1,CASSSLAGSFYNEQFF,TGTGCCAGCAGCTCACTAGCGGGGTCCTTCTACAATGAGCAGTTCTTC
TRBD2,TRBV7-3,few,TRBJ2-3,CASSLAGGEVDTQYF,TGTGCCAGCAGCTTAGCGGGAGGGGAGGTAGATACGCAGTATTTT
TRBD2,TRBV5-1,few,TRBJ2-5,CASSSVAGPGRKTQYF,TGCGCCAGCAGCTCCGTAGCGGGACCGGGGAGGAAGACCCAGTACTTC
.,TRBV6-1,.,TRBJ1-5,CASSESRGQNQPQHF,TGTGCCAGCAGTGAATCGAGAGGTCAGAATCAGCCCCAGCATTTT
.,TRBV30,few,TRBJ2-1,CAWSPSYNEQFF,TGTGCCTGGAGTCCCTCCTACAATGAGCAGTTCTTC
.,TRBV12-3/TRBV12-4,many,TRBJ2-1,CASNSGSYNEQFF,TGTGCCAGCAACAGTGGCTCCTACAATGAGCAGTTCTTC
.,TRBV7-8,.,TRBJ1-1,CASSLSGTKSMNTEAFF,TGTGCCAGCAGCTTATCGGGGACGAAGAGCATGAACACTGAAGCTTTCTTT
.,TRBV20-1,few,TRBJ1-1,CSASTGTNTEAFF,TGCAGTGCTAGTACCGGGACGAACACTGAAGCTTTCTTT
TRBD1,TRBV5-1,few,TRBJ1-1,CASSPRGANTEAFF,TGCGCCAGCAGCCCCAGGGGGGCGAACACTGAAGCTTTCTTT
.,TRBV3-1,few,TRBJ2-7,CASSQAGRGEQYF,TGTGCCAGCAGCCAAGCGGGACGGGGTGAGCAGTACTTC
TRBD1,TRBV29-1,many,TRBJ1-2,CSAGTGGAGYGYTF,TGCAGCGCGGGGACAGGGGGCGCGGGCTATGGCTACACCTTC
.,TRBV18,many,TRBJ1-5,CASSPTPGSRGNQPQHF,TGTGCCAGCTCACCAACCCCTGGGAGCAGGGGCAATCAGCCCCAGCATTTT
.,TRBV6-5,.,TRBJ2-2,CASRYDPGELFF,TGTGCCAGCAGATACGATCCCGGGGAGCTGTTTTTT
.,TRBV10-3,many,TRBJ1-6,CAISDLTDSPLHF,TGTGCCATCAGTGACCTCACTGATTCACCCCTCCACTTT
.,TRBV10-3,.,TRBJ2-3,CAISVSPGFGPQYF,TGTGCCATCAGTGTCTCTCCGGGTTTCGGTCCGCAGTATTTT
.,TRBV5-6,few,TRBJ2-1,CASSWGVRHSNEQFF,TGTGCCAGCAGCTGGGGCGTGCGCCACTCCAATGAGCAGTTCTTC
TRBD2,TRBV12-3/TRBV12-4,few,TRBJ2-2,CASSFSASGRAGELFF,TGTGCCAGCAGTTTCTCGGCTAGCGGGAGGGCCGGGGAGCTGTTTTTT
.,TRBV28,.,TRBJ2-2,CASSPGHSNTGELFF,TGTGCCAGCAGTCCAGGGCATTCGAACACCGGGGAGCTGTTTTTT
.,TRBV20-1,many,TRBJ2-7,CSARAQGRTYEQYF,TGCAGTGCTAGAGCCCAGGGAAGGACCTACGAGCAGTACTTC
.,TRBV2,.,TRBJ1-3,CASSFGVNSGNTIYF,TGTGCCAGCAGTTTTGGCGTAAACTCTGGAAACACCATATATTTT
TRBD1,TRBV5-4,few,TRBJ1-3,CASSSDRGRNTIYF,TGTGCCAGCAGCTCGGACAGGGGGCGAAACACCATATATTTT
.,TRBV7-9,many,TRBJ2-3,CASTSQDTQYF,TGTGCCAGCACTTCCCAAGATACGCAGTATTTT
TRBD1,TRBV7-9,few,TRBJ2-5,CASSPGQRGQETQYF,TGTGCCAGCAGCCCGGGACAGAGGGGCCAAGAGACCCAGTACTTC
.,TRBV3-1,few,TRBJ1-6,CASSLQGEESPLHF,TGTGCCAGCAGCCTACAGGGAGAGGAATCACCCCTCCACTTT
TRBD1,TRBV7-3,.,TRBJ1-6,CASSSGGGNSPLHF,TGTGCCAGCAGCTCCGGAGGGGGCAATTCACCCCTCCACTTT
.,TRBV20-1,many,TRBJ2-7,CSAERDSTYEQYF,TGCAGTGCTGAACGCGACAGCACCTACGAGCAGTACTTC
TRBD1,TRBV27,many,TRBJ1-5,CASSPSGGVGQPQHF,TGTGCCAGCAGTCCTTCAGGGGGAGTAGGGCAGCCCCAGCATTTT
.,TRBV5-4,many,TRBJ1-1,CASSLYAPGAEAFF,TGTGCCAGCAGCTTGTACGCCCCCGGGGCTGAAGCTTTCTTT